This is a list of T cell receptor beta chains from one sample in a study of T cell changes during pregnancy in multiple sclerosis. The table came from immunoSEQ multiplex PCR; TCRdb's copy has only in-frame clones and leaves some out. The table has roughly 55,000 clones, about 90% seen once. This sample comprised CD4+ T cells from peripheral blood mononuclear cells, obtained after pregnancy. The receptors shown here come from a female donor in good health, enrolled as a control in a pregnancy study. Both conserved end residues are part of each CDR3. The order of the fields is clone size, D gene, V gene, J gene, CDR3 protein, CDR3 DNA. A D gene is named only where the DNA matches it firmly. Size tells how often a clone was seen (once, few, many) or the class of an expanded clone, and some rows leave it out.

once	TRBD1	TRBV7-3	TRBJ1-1	CASSSTGGMAEAFF	TGTGCCAGCAGCTCGACAGGGGGCATGGCTGAAGCTTTCTTT
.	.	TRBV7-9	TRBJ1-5	CASSSEPRQPQHF	TGTGCCAGCAGCTCCGAACCGAGACAGCCCCAGCATTTT
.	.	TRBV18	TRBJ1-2	CASSPRTDSRDGYTF	TGTGCCAGCTCACCCCGGACAGATTCTAGGGATGGCTACACCTTC
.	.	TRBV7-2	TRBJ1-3	CASSLVSGSGNTIYF	TGTGCCAGCAGCTTAGTTTCGGGGTCGGGAAACACCATATATTTT
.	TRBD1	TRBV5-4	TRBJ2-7	CASSPQGDEQYF	TGTGCCAGCAGCCCCCAGGGGGACGAGCAGTACTTC
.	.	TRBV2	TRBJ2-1	CASSEGTSWVEFF	TGTGCCAGCAGTGAGGGGACTTCCTGGGTAGAGTTCTTC
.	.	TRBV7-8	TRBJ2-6	CASSLDRPSGANVLTF	TGTGCCAGCAGCTTAGACAGACCGTCTGGGGCCAACGTCCTGACTTTC
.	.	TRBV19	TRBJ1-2	CASSNPPTGRGYTF	TGTGCCAGTAGTAACCCTCCGACAGGTCGTGGCTACACCTTC
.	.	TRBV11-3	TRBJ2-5	CASSFSSQETQYF	TGTGCCAGCAGCTTCAGTTCTCAAGAGACCCAGTACTTC
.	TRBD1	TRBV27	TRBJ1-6	CASSVIRGLSDSPLHF	TGTGCCAGCAGTGTTATCAGGGGGCTATCGGATTCACCCCTCCACTTT
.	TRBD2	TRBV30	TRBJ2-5	CAWSPTSGGKTQYF	TGTGCCTGGAGCCCGACTAGCGGGGGAAAGACCCAGTACTTC
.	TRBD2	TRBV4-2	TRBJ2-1	CASSQELAGGAGEQFF	TGTGCCAGCAGCCAAGAGCTAGCGGGGGGGGCTGGTGAGCAGTTCTTC
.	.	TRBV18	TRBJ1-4	CASSPFQSQYNEKLFF	TGTGCCAGCTCACCATTTCAGTCCCAGTATAATGAAAAACTGTTTTTT
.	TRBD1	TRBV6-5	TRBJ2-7	CASSYSSGGAYEQYF	TGTGCCAGCAGTTACTCCTCAGGGGGTGCCTACGAGCAGTACTTC
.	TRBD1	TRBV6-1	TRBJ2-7	CASMRDRGVGEQYF	TGTGCCAGCATGAGAGACAGGGGTGTGGGCGAGCAGTACTTC
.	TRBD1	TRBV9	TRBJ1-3	CASSVGGQGNTIYF	TGTGCCAGCAGCGTAGGCGGACAGGGGAACACCATATATTTT
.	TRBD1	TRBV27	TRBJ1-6	CASSLKGARSYNSPLHF	TGTGCCAGCAGTTTAAAGGGGGCGCGCTCCTATAATTCACCCCTCCACTTT
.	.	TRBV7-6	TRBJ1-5	CASSPGTPNSNQPQHF	TGTGCCAGCAGCCCAGGGACACCCAATAGCAATCAGCCCCAGCATTTT
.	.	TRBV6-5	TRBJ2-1	CASRDPGRSYNEQFF	TGTGCCAGCAGGGACCCAGGGAGGTCCTACAATGAGCAGTTCTTC
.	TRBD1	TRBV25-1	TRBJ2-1	CASSVRGPYNEQFF	TGTGCCAGCAGTGTCAGGGGGCCTTACAATGAGCAGTTCTTC
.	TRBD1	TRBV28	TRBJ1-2	CASSTGTGNYGYTF	TGTGCCAGCAGTACCGGGACAGGGAACTATGGCTACACCTTC
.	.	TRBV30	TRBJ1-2	CAWNQGLIGYTF	TGTGCCTGGAATCAGGGTTTAATTGGCTACACCTTC
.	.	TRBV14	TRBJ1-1	CASSPFRGFWEGVFF	TGTGCCAGCAGCCCATTCAGGGGATTCTGGGAGGGAGTGTTCTTT
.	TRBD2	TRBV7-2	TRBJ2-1	CASSLVAGGLNEQFF	TGTGCCAGCAGCTTAGTAGCGGGGGGGCTCAATGAGCAGTTCTTC
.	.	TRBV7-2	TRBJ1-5	CASSLAGGGSNQPQHF	TGTGCCAGCAGCTTAGCTGGGGGGGGCAGCAATCAGCCCCAGCATTTT
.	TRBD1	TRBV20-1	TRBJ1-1	CSAPDREEAFF	TGCAGTGCCCCGGACAGGGAGGAAGCTTTCTTT
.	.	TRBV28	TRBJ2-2	CASSLGGAGTGELFF	TGTGCCAGCAGTTTAGGGGGGGCCGGCACCGGGGAGCTGTTTTTT
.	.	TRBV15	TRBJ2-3	CATSSPGSSGTDTQYF	TGTGCCACCAGCAGTCCCGGTTCATCGGGCACAGATACGCAGTATTTT
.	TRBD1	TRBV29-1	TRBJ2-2	CSAGKPGQLTGELFF	TGCAGCGCCGGGAAGCCGGGACAGCTAACCGGGGAGCTGTTTTTT
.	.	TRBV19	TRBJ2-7	CAIQVQGSSYEQYF	TGTGCCATTCAGGTGCAGGGCAGCTCCTACGAGCAGTACTTC
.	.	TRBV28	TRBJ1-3	CASSIPQGSGNTIYF	TGTGCCAGCAGTATACCTCAGGGTTCCGGAAACACCATATATTTT
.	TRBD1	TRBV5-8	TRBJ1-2	CASSLLLDREHGYTF	TGTGCCAGCAGCTTGCTCCTCGACAGGGAGCATGGCTACACCTTC
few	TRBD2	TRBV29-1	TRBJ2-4	CSMTSGGTNIQYF	TGCAGCATGACTAGCGGGGGTACAAACATTCAGTACTTC
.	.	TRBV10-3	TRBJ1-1	CGTSGVLANTEAFF	TGTGGGACATCAGGAGTACTGGCGAACACTGAAGCTTTCTTT
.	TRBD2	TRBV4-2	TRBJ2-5	CASSQLGAGGLETQYF	TGTGCCAGCAGCCAATTGGGGGCGGGGGGGTTGGAGACCCAGTACTTC
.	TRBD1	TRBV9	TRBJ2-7	CASNPGTATYEQYF	TGTGCCAGCAACCCCGGGACAGCAACGTACGAGCAGTACTTC
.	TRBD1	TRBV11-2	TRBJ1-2	CASSLGTVYGYTF	TGTGCCAGCAGCCTCGGGACAGTCTATGGCTACACCTTC
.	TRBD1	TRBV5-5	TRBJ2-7	CASSMSLGQGNYEQYF	TGTGCCAGCAGCATGTCGCTGGGACAGGGGAACTACGAGCAGTACTTC
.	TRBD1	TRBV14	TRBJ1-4	CASSPRTGLNEKLFF	TGTGCCAGCAGCCCCCGGACAGGACTTAATGAAAAACTGTTTTTT
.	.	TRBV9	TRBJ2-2	CASKRADVNTGELFF	TGTGCCAGCAAGAGGGCAGACGTGAACACCGGGGAGCTGTTTTTT
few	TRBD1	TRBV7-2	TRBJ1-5	CASSMTGLNQPQHF	TGTGCCAGCAGCATGACAGGGCTGAATCAGCCCCAGCATTTT
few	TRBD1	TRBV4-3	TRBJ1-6	CASSQDWGQGEVNVRSPLHF	TGCGCCAGCAGCCAAGATTGGGGACAGGGGGAAGTTAATGTCCGGTCACCCCTCCACTTT
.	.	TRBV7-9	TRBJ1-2	CASSLGSGVLYGYTF	TGTGCCAGCAGCTTAGGAAGCGGAGTCCTTTATGGCTACACCTTC
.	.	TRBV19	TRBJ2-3	CASSIRRGGHGDRATQYF	TGTGCCAGTAGTATAAGGAGGGGGGGGCACGGTGATAGGGCTACGCAGTATTTT
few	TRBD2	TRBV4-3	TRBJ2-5	CASSPGLAGRETQYF	TGCGCCAGCAGCCCGGGACTAGCGGGGAGAGAGACCCAGTACTTC